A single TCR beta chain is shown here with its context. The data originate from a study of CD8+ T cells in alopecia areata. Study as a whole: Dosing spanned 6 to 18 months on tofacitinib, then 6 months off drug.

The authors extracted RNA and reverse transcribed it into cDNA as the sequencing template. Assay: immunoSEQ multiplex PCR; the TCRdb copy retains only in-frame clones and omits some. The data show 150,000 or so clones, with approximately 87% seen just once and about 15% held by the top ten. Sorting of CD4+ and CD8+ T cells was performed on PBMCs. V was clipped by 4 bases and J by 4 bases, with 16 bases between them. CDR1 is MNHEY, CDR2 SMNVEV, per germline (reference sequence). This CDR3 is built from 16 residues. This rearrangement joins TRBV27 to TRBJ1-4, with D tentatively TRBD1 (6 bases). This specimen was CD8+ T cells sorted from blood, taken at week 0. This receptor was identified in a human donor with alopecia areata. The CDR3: CASSYSLDRHNEKLFF. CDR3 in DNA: TGTGCCAGCAGTTACTCCTTGGACAGACATAATGAAAAACTGTTTTTT.